This TCR beta chain was profiled in a study of OX40 agonist ivuxolimab in advanced cancers. Whole-study context: Of the patients, three showed partial responses, one with hepatocellular carcinoma and two with cutaneous melanoma.

Sequenced by immunoSEQ multiplex PCR; TCRdb stores in-frame clones only, minus some. The repertoire holds 60,000 or so clones, with more than 65% as singletons. Note on this clone: Antigen unknown.

Study-level results: Low normalized T-cell clonal expansion was also seen in some nonresponders. The CD4+ and CD8+ T cells in the blood had expanded clonally by week 6 at 0.1 to 3.0 mg/kg.

The CDR3 contains 15 residues. From germline, CDR1 is SGHVS and CDR2 FNYEAQ. Trimming took 5 bases from V and 7 from J; bases not matched to a gene: 9. V gene TRBV7-6 combines with J gene TRBJ2-1; 9 nucleotides align to TRBD2. The sequence was collected from an adult with an advanced solid tumor such as melanoma, head and neck, liver or kidney cancer. Specimen: CD4+ or CD8+ T cells sorted from blood, collected in a trial of the OX40 agonist ivuxolimab. For the CDR3, the DNA is TGTGCCAGCAGCCCACTAGCGGGTTCTGGGAATGAGCAGTTCTTC. This encodes CASSPLAGSGNEQFF.